A few counts support the clone carrying this T cell receptor beta chain. Its antigen remains unidentified. Expressed TCRB transcripts were sequenced after all isolated RNA was converted to cDNA. The protocol was immunoSEQ multiplex PCR, while the TCRdb copy is restricted to in-frame clones and leaves out a portion. The sample yields about 160,000 clones, around 8.3% seen once. This specimen comes from a study of beta chain features in type 1 diabetes. Study-level points and caveats: TCRB CDR3 length was moderately but significantly reduced in all four CD4+ subsets of Type 1 diabetes patients.

The CDR3 consists of 15 residues. Germline loops: CDR1 MNHEY, CDR2 SMNVEV (reference sequence). V lost 0 bases to trimming and J lost 0 bases, with 8 bases between them. The material sequenced was central memory CD4+ T cells from blood. This chain links TRBV27 with TRBJ1-1; a possible D gene is TRBD1 (5 bases). This receptor was obtained from a woman under 30 with type 1 diabetes. In nucleotides, the CDR3 is TGTGCCAGCAGTTTATCCAGGGTCATGAACACTGAAGCTTTCTTT. Translated, it gives CASSLSRVMNTEAFF.